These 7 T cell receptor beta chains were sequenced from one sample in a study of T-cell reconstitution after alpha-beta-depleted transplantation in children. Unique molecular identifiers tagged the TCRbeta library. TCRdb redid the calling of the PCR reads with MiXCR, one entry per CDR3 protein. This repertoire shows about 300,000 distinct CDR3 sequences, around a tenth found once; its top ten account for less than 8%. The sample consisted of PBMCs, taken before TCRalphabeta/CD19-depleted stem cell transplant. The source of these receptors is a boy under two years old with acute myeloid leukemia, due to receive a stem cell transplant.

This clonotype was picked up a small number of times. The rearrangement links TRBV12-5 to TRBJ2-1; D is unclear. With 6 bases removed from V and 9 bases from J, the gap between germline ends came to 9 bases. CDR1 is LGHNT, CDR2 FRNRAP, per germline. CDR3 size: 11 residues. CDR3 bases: TGTGCTAGTGGGAACGCGATTGAGCAGTTCTTC. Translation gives CASGNAIEQFF.

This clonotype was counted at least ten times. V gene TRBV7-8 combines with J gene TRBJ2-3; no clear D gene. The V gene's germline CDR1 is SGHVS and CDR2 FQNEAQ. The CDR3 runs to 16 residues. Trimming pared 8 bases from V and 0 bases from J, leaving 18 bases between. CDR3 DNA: TGTGCCAGCTTGGGTGGTAGCCAACCTAGCACAGATACGCAGTATTTT. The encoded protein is CASLGGSQPSTDTQYF.

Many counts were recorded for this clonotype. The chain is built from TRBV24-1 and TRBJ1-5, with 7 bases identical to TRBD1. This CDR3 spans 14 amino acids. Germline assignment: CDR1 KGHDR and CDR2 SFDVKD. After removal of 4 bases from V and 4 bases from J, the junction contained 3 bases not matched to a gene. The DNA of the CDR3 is TGTGCCACCAGTGAAGGACAGGTTAATCAGCCCCAGCATTTT. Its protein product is CATSEGQVNQPQHF.

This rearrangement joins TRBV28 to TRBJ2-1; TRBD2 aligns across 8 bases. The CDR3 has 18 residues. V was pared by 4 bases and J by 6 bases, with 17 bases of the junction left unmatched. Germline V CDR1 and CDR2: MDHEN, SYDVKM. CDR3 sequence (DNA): TGTGCCAGCAGTTACCTAGCGGGCACCTGGGTTTTTGGCAATGAGCAGTTCTTC. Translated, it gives CASSYLAGTWVFGNEQFF. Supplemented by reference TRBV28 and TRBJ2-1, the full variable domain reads DVKVTQSSRYLVKRTGEKVFLECVQDMDHENMFWYRQDPGLGLRLIYFSYDVKMKEKGDIPEGYSVSREKKERFSLILESASTNQTSMYLCASSYLAGTWVFGNEQFFGPGTRLTVL.

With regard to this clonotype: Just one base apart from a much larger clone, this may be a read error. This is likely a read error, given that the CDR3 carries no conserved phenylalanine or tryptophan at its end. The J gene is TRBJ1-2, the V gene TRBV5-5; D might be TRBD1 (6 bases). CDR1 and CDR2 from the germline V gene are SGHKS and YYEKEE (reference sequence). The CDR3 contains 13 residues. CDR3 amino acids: CASSLGDKNGYTL. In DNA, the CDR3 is TGTGCCAGCAGCTTGGGGGACAAGAATGGGTACACCCTC.

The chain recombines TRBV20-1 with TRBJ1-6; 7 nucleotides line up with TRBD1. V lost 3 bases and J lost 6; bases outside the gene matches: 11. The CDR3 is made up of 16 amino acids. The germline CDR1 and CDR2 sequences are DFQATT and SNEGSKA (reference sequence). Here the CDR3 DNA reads TGCAGTGCTAGGGGACAGTCGCACCCCTTTAATTCACCCCTCCACTTT. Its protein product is CSARGQSHPFNSPLHF.

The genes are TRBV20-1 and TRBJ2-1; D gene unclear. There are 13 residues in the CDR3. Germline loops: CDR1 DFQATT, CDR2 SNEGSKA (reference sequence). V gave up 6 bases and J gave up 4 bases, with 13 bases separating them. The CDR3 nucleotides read TGCAGTGCGCGCATTCCGAGATACAATGAGCAGTTCTTC. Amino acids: CSARIPRYNEQFF.